The clone carrying this T cell receptor beta chain was seen ten or more times. Antigen specificity is unknown. With V trimmed by 3 bases and J by 2 bases, 9 bases remained unmatched. CDR1 SEHNR and CDR2 FQNEAQ come from the germline V gene (reference sequence). CDR3 length equals 16 residues. The data originate from a study of T-cell reconstitution after alpha-beta-depleted transplantation in children. Study conclusions and caveats: T-cell counts and diversity were attributed mostly to newly produced T cells one year after transplant. Surviving recipient T cells and thymic progenitors accounted for the high day-60 TCRbeta diversity observed in some patients. By about two months after transplant, alpha-beta T cells reportedly arose from several hundred graft clones that had expanded.

Construction of the TCRbeta library involved unique molecular identifiers. TCRdb processed the PCR reads anew with MiXCR; each CDR3 protein has one entry. The sample lists 400,000 to 550,000 distinct CDR3 sequences, 10% occurring once. The specimen comprised PBMCs, sampled before TCRalphabeta/CD19-depleted stem cell transplant. The chain combines TRBV7-9 with TRBJ2-5, with TRBD2 matching over 7 bases. The receptor was derived from a child younger than 10 with inherited bone marrow failure, due to receive a stem cell transplant. CDR3 nucleotide sequence: TGTGCCAGCAGCTTTCTTGTGACTAGCAAACAAGAGACCCAGTACTTC. Its translation: CASSFLVTSKQETQYF.